What follows describes a single T cell receptor (beta chain). Its specificity is not known. The data are from a study of CD8 T cells in Susac syndrome. General study results and limits: In its TCR sequencing and HLA analysis, the study acknowledged that the number of individuals was relatively small.

Reverse transcription used about 0.45 to 1 ug RNA and random hexamers. With immunoSEQ multiplex PCR, TCR beta CDR3 was amplified across 54 Vbeta and 13 Jbeta. One entry per CDR3 protein, called by TCRdb with MiXCR from the immunoSEQ multiplex PCR reads. The table lists under 150,000 distinct CDR3 sequences, around 94% of them singletons. While CD8+ and CD4+ T cells were isolated negatively, TEMRA cells were enriched by FACS. Sequenced material: CD8+ T cells from PBMCs. The receptor was derived from a human donor in good health.

This CDR3 is CASSLDRLAGQETQYF. CDR3 in DNA: TGTGCCAGCAGTTTAGACAGACTAGCGGGACAAGAGACCCAGTACTTC. V and J are TRBV27 and TRBJ2-5, with TRBD2 identical over 11 bases. V shed 2 bases and J 2 bases; nucleotides not matched to a gene: 4. The CDR3 sequence is 16 residues long. Germline loops: CDR1 MNHEY, CDR2 SMNVEV (reference sequence).